Below are 13 T cell receptor beta chains sequenced from a single sample in a study of T cell responses to AZD1222 COVID-19 vaccine. The assay was immunoSEQ multiplex PCR, and TCRdb's table has in-frame clones only and misses some. The repertoire consists of over 100,000 clones, with 85% occurring once and the leading ten covering approximately 8%. The sample consisted of peripheral blood, taken 28 days after the second dose of the MenACWY control vaccine. These receptor sequences come from an adult who received the MenACWY meningococcal vaccine as a control.

This sequence joins TRBV28 and TRBJ2-2; 7 nucleotides line up with TRBD1. Germline V gives CDR1 MDHEN, CDR2 SYDVKM. There are 16 residues in the CDR3. V lost 3 bases to trimming and J lost 7 bases; unmatched junction nucleotides: 11. Written as DNA, the CDR3 is TGTGCCAGCAGTTTCAGAGACAGGGTTAGGGTCGGGGAGCTGTTTTTT. This sequence encodes CASSFRDRVRVGELFF. Drawing the rest from reference TRBV28 and TRBJ2-2, the complete variable domain is DVKVTQSSRYLVKRTGEKVFLECVQDMDHENMFWYRQDPGLGLRLIYFSYDVKMKEKGDIPEGYSVSREKKERFSLILESASTNQTSMYLCASSFRDRVRVGELFFGEGSRLTVL.

This clone was seen only once. The chain employs TRBV9 and TRBJ2-7; 8 nucleotides align to TRBD2. This CDR3 is 15 amino acids long. CDR1 is SGDLS and CDR2 is YYNGEE in the germline V gene. The V gene end was trimmed by 0 bases and the J gene end by 3 bases; junction bases not matched to a gene: 5. The CDR3 here is CASSVGGTSGYEQYF. The CDR3 nucleotides are TGTGCCAGCAGCGTAGGAGGGACTAGTGGCTACGAGCAGTACTTC.

There are a few counts of this clone. The chain recombines TRBV24-1 with TRBJ2-7; the D is unclear. The germline V gene has CDR1 KGHDR and CDR2 SFDVKD. CDR3 length: 15 residues. Trimming shortened V by 1 base and J by 1 base, and 10 bases separated the two germline ends. For the CDR3, the DNA is TGTGCCACCAGTGATTTCATCTCAGGTTCCTACGAGCAGTACTTC. Its translation is CATSDFISGSYEQYF.

The rearrangement links TRBV5-1 to TRBJ2-2; 11 bases match TRBD1. The CDR3 is 15 amino acids. Germline V gene sequence: CDR1 SGHRS, CDR2 YFSETQ. The V and J ends lost 4 bases and 5 bases, in that order; junction bases with no gene match: 4. The CDR3: CASSVGQGGTGELFF. For the CDR3, the DNA is TGCGCCAGCAGCGTGGGACAGGGGGGAACCGGGGAGCTGTTTTTT.

This rearrangement joins TRBV6-1 to TRBJ2-7; D might be TRBD1 (7 bases). The CDR3 has 14 residues. The V end was cut by 1 base, the J end by 4 bases, with 11 bases between. Germline loops: CDR1 MNHNS, CDR2 SASEGT. The CDR3 reads CASSEVQGRYEQYV. The CDR3, as DNA: TGTGCCAGCAGTGAAGTACAGGGGAGGTACGAGCAGTACGTC.

The rearrangement joins TRBV6-5 to TRBJ2-1; no definite D call. Looked up from germline, CDR1 is MNHEY and CDR2 is SVGAGI. Trimming pared 0 bases from V and 4 bases from J, leaving 10 bases between. The CDR3 consists of 15 residues. CDR3 sequence: CASSYSTPEYNEQFF. CDR3 bases: TGTGCCAGCAGTTACTCGACGCCAGAGTACAATGAGCAGTTCTTC.

The V and J genes are TRBV7-2 and TRBJ1-4; 7 bases line up with TRBD1. The V gene end was trimmed by 5 bases and the J gene end by 7 bases; junction bases not matched to a gene: 10. Per germline, CDR1 SGHTA and CDR2 FQGNSA. The CDR3 totals 15 residues. CDR3 in amino acids: CASSLGGAGGEKLFF. CDR3 coding DNA: TGTGCCAGCAGCCTCGGAGGGGCAGGGGGTGAAAAACTGTTTTTT.

The chain has TRBV7-9 and TRBJ2-2, with 7 bases lining up with TRBD2. V lost 2 bases and J lost 3; bases outside the gene matches: 3. Germline V lookup: CDR1 SEHNR, CDR2 FQNEAQ (reference sequence). The CDR3 covers 15 residues. CDR3 sequence: CASSLLAEYTGELFF. In DNA form, the CDR3 reads TGTGCCAGCAGCTTACTAGCGGAATACACCGGGGAGCTGTTTTTT. The whole variable domain, filled in from reference TRBV7-9 and TRBJ2-2, reads DTGVSQNPRHKITKRGQNVTFRCDPISEHNRLYWYRQTLGQGPEFLTYFQNEAQLEKSRLLSDRFSAERPKGSFSTLEIQRTEQGDSAMYLCASSLLAEYTGELFFGEGSRLTVL.

This chain uses TRBV28 with TRBJ2-1; tentative D call: TRBD1 (5 bases). Germline loops: CDR1 MDHEN, CDR2 SYDVKM. The CDR3 totals 15 residues. V was clipped by 2 bases and J by 3 bases, with 11 bases between them. In DNA form, the CDR3 reads TGTGCCAGCAGTTTAACAACAGGAAACTACAATGAGCAGTTCTTC. Amino acids: CASSLTTGNYNEQFF.

The rearrangement joins TRBV27 to TRBJ1-5; D call uncertain. V lost 2 bases and J lost 3, with 14 bases in between. The germline V gene encodes CDR1 MNHEY and CDR2 SMNVEV (reference sequence). This CDR3 has 16 amino acids. The CDR3 sequence is CASSLVPTENNQPQHF. CDR3 coding DNA: TGTGCCAGCAGTTTAGTACCAACCGAGAACAATCAGCCCCAGCATTTT.

The gene calls are TRBV5-5 and TRBJ1-2; 9 bases are shared with TRBD1. Germline V gene data show CDR1 as SGHKS and CDR2 as YYEKEE (reference sequence). This CDR3 is built from 16 residues. V lost 2 bases to trimming and J lost 4 bases; unmatched junction nucleotides: 9. CDR3 coding DNA: TGTGCCAGCAGCTTAGGCCCACAGGGGGCGGTCTATGGCTACACCTTC. It translates to CASSLGPQGAVYGYTF.

This clone was detected once. V usage is TRBV5-4 and J usage is TRBJ1-6, with 7 bases aligning to TRBD1. The junction had 18 bases not matched to a gene; V was cut back by 6 bases and J by 6 bases. The length of the CDR3 is 18 residues. In germline, CDR1 is SGHNT, CDR2 YYREEE (reference sequence). CDR3 bases: TGTGCCAGCACCTCCGGTGGGAGGGGGCAAGTGATTAATTCACCCCTCCACTTT. Translation gives CASTSGGRGQVINSPLHF.

The chain links TRBV5-1 to TRBJ1-5; 7 bases match TRBD1. Germline loops: CDR1 SGHRS, CDR2 YFSETQ. V lost 5 bases, J lost 7 bases, and 9 bases stayed unmatched. This CDR3 spans 14 amino acids. CDR3 nucleotide sequence: TGCGCCAGCAGTAAAGGACAGGCGGGACAGCCCCAGCATTTT. It yields the protein CASSKGQAGQPQHF.